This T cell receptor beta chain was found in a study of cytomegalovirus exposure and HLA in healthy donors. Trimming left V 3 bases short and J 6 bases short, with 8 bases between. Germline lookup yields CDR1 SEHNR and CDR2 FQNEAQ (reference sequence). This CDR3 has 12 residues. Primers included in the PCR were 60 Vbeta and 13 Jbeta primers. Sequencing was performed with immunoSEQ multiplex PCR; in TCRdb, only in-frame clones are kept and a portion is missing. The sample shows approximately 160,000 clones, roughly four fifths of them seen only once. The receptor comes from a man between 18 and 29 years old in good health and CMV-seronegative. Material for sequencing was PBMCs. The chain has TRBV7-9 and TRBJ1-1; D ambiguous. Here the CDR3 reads CASSFELSEAFF. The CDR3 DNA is TGTGCCAGCAGCTTTGAACTTTCTGAAGCTTTCTTT.